The 26 T cell receptor beta chains below were found in one sample sequenced in a study of blood T cell repertoires in COVID-19. Clones were sequenced by immunoSEQ multiplex PCR, and TCRdb holds only the in-frame ones, with some missing. Here the sample spans about 270,000 clones, roughly 86% being singletons. The sequencing sample was made of peripheral blood. The receptor set was obtained from a middle-aged man with active or convalescent COVID-19.

This clone has a single count. The rearrangement joins TRBV5-1 to TRBJ1-6, with a possible D match to TRBD1 (6 bases). Per germline, CDR1 SGHRS and CDR2 YFSETQ. Trimming cost V 2 bases and J 9 bases, with 12 bases left between them. This CDR3 spans 14 amino acids. CDR3 in amino acids: CASSFRGPPSPLHF. CDR3 sequence (DNA): TGCGCCAGCAGCTTCAGGGGTCCCCCTTCACCCCTCCACTTT.

CDR3 protein: CASSFGLAGTDTQYF. As DNA, the CDR3 is TGTGCCAGCAGCTTCGGACTAGCGGGCACAGATACGCAGTATTTT. The chain couples TRBV11-3 to TRBJ2-3, with 10 bases matching TRBD2. This CDR3 is built from 15 residues. CDR1 and CDR2 (germline): SGHNT, YENEEA. Trimming cost V 3 bases and J 1 base; bases outside gene matches: 1.

This clone was seen only a few times. This chain links TRBV11-2 with TRBJ2-7; unclear D gene. Germline loops: CDR1 SGHAT, CDR2 FQNNGV. The V end lost 5 bases, the J end lost 1 base, and 3 bases lay between the germline ends. The CDR3 is made up of 11 amino acids. CDR3 bases: TGTGCCAGCAGCCGTTCCTACGAGCAGTACTTC. It is translated as CASSRSYEQYF.

This chain uses TRBV11-2 with TRBJ2-2; weak D call: TRBD1 (5 bases). This CDR3 has 14 amino acids. V was shortened by 3 bases and J by 6 bases, with 11 bases between the two germline ends. From germline, CDR1 is SGHAT and CDR2 FQNNGV. CDR3 amino acids: CASSFTRGPGELFF. The CDR3 nucleotides are TGTGCCAGCAGCTTCACAAGGGGCCCCGGGGAGCTGTTTTTT.

V is TRBV7-2 and J is TRBJ2-1, with D possibly matching TRBD2 (7 bases). The length of the CDR3 is 11 residues. V was cut by 5 bases and J by 12 bases, with 11 bases left in between. The germline V gene has CDR1 SGHTA and CDR2 FQGNSA. The CDR3 coding sequence is TGTGCCAGCAGCCAAGGGGGGGGGCAGTTCTTC. Translated: CASSQGGGQFF.

The chain couples TRBV13 to TRBJ1-6; D is unclear. Trimming pared 6 bases from V and 10 bases from J, leaving 19 bases between. Germline values: CDR1 PRHDT, CDR2 FYEKMQ (reference sequence). The CDR3 covers 15 residues. For the CDR3, the DNA is TGTGCCAGCAGTCCCGGGAGATCCTCTCTATCACCCCTCCACTTT. This sequence encodes CASSPGRSSLSPLHF.

V usage is TRBV30 and J usage is TRBJ1-2; 8 nucleotides agree with TRBD1. With V trimmed by 6 bases and J by 7 bases, 13 bases remained unmatched. Germline loops: CDR1 GTSNPN, CDR2 SVGIG (reference sequence). This CDR3 spans 14 amino acids. CDR3: CACRFKAGGIGYTF. The CDR3 region has the DNA TGTGCCTGTCGATTTAAGGCAGGGGGCATTGGCTACACCTTC.

A few counts support this clone. The rearrangement links TRBV2 to TRBJ1-2; D uncertain. The CDR3 has 14 amino acids. CDR1 is SNHLY, CDR2 FYNNEI, per germline. Trimming shortened V by 4 bases and J by 2 bases, and 11 bases separated the two germline ends. The CDR3 coding sequence is TGTGCCAGCAGTGGAGAGGAACCCAACTATGGCTACACCTTC. It specifies CASSGEEPNYGYTF.

The chain employs TRBV12-5 and TRBJ2-1; a possible D gene is TRBD2 (5 bases). CDR3 length: 16 amino acids. The V gene lost 1 base and the J gene lost 0 bases, with 10 bases spanning the gap. From germline, CDR1 is LGHNT and CDR2 FRNRAP. CDR3 loop: CASGLARLTSYNEQFF. For the CDR3, the DNA is TGTGCTAGTGGTTTGGCCCGACTAACCTCCTACAATGAGCAGTTCTTC. Combining the CDR3 with reference TRBV12-5 and TRBJ2-1 gives the whole variable domain DARVTQTPRHKVTEMGQEVTMRCQPILGHNTVFWYRQTMMQGLELLAYFRNRAPLDDSGMPKDRFSAEMPDATLATLKIQPSEPRDSAVYFCASGLARLTSYNEQFFGPGTRLTVL.

The chain is built from TRBV19 and TRBJ1-2, with D possibly matching TRBD1 (5 bases). The CDR3 has 10 residues. CDR1 and CDR2 (germline): LNHDA, SQIVND (reference sequence). Trimming stripped 10 bases from V and 8 bases from J, with 11 bases between. Here the CDR3 reads CATRAGGYTF. The CDR3 nucleotides are TGTGCCACCAGGGCTGGCGGCTACACCTTC. Complete variable domain (other parts from reference TRBV19 and TRBJ1-2): DGGITQSPKYLFRKEGQNVTLSCEQNLNHDAMYWYRQDPGQGLRLIYYSQIVNDFQKGDIAEGYSVSREKKESFPLTVTSAQKNPTAFYLCATRAGGYTFGSGTRLTVV.

This clone has only one observation. The gene calls are TRBV9 and TRBJ2-5, with D possibly matching TRBD2 (6 bases). The CDR3 runs 13 residues. From germline, CDR1 is SGDLS and CDR2 YYNGEE. Trimming pared 4 bases from V and 1 base from J, leaving 8 bases between. The CDR3 region has the DNA TGTGCCAGCAGCTGGGGGGTCCAAGAGACCCAGTACTTC. It translates to CASSWGVQETQYF.

The chain couples TRBV18 to TRBJ1-2; 7 bases are shared with TRBD1. The CDR3 loop spans 14 amino acids. V lost 3 bases to trimming and J lost 8 bases; unmatched junction nucleotides: 9. The germline gives CDR1 KGHSH, CDR2 LQKENI. CDR3: CASSPASQGLGYTF. CDR3 sequence (DNA): TGTGCCAGCTCACCTGCCTCACAGGGGTTGGGCTACACCTTC.

The V and J genes are TRBV19 and TRBJ2-1, with 7 bases fitting TRBD1. Germline V gene sequence: CDR1 LNHDA, CDR2 SQIVND (reference sequence). Trimming took 9 bases from V and 9 from J; bases not matched to a gene: 8. This CDR3 has 12 residues. This CDR3 is CASGNRGAEQFF. Written as DNA, the CDR3 is TGTGCCAGCGGAAACAGGGGCGCTGAGCAGTTCTTC.

The V call is TRBV18, the J call TRBJ1-5, with D hard to call. CDR1 is KGHSH, CDR2 LQKENI, per germline. V gave up 3 bases and J gave up 4 bases, with 7 bases separating them. The length of the CDR3 is 13 residues. DNA for the CDR3: TGTGCCAGCTCACCTGGAGAGAATCAGCCCCAGCATTTT. Protein: CASSPGENQPQHF.

The rearrangement joins TRBV5-6 to TRBJ1-1; D call uncertain. V lost 1 base, J lost 2 bases, and 3 bases lay in between. Germline V CDR1 and CDR2: SGHDT, YYEEEE. This CDR3 region has 12 residues. CDR3 in amino acids: CASSLQNTEAFF. The DNA for the CDR3 is TGTGCCAGCAGCTTGCAAAACACTGAAGCTTTCTTT.

The gene calls are TRBV5-4 and TRBJ1-4; D perhaps matches TRBD1 (5 bases). Trimming cost V 2 bases and J 6 bases, with 11 bases left between them. The CDR3 totals 14 residues. CDR1 and CDR2 from the germline V gene are SGHNT and YYREEE (reference sequence). The CDR3 reads CASSFRGEDEKLFF. CDR3 DNA sequence: TGTGCCAGCAGCTTTCGAGGGGAGGATGAAAAACTGTTTTTT.

The sample holds one count of this clone. The V call is TRBV30, the J call TRBJ1-2; 7 bases are a match to TRBD1. Germline V CDR1 and CDR2: GTSNPN, SVGIG (reference sequence). Unmatched junction bases numbered 10, after V lost 4 bases and J lost 2 bases. The CDR3 is made up of 15 amino acids. This CDR3 is CAWTRRTGGNYGYTF. Here the CDR3 DNA reads TGTGCCTGGACTCGCCGGACAGGAGGAAACTATGGCTACACCTTC.

The chain employs TRBV25-1 and TRBJ1-3, with a possible D match to TRBD1 (5 bases). CDR1 is MGHDK and CDR2 is SYGVNS in the germline V gene. CDR3 size: 15 residues. V was shortened by 1 base and J by 4 bases, with 11 bases between the two germline ends. CDR3 residues: CASSESGNRGNTIYF. The CDR3 DNA reads as TGTGCCAGCAGTGAATCAGGGAACAGGGGAAACACCATATATTTT.

The rearrangement uses TRBV6-1 and TRBJ1-1; D not certain. Trimming stripped 0 bases from V and 0 bases from J, with 8 bases between. There are 15 residues in the CDR3. CDR1 is MNHNS, CDR2 SASEGT, per germline. Here the CDR3 DNA reads TGTGCCAGCAGTGAAGCGCGGAGAGTGAACACTGAAGCTTTCTTT. It is translated as CASSEARRVNTEAFF.

This clone was seen once. The CDR3 here is CASSPRGRETQYF. The CDR3 DNA follows: TGTGCCAGCAGCCCAAGGGGTCGGGAGACCCAGTACTTC. J is TRBJ2-5 and V is TRBV7-9; D possibly corresponds to TRBD1 (5 bases). Germline loops: CDR1 SEHNR, CDR2 FQNEAQ (reference sequence). V dropped 5 bases and J dropped 5 bases, with 12 bases sitting between them. The CDR3 is 13 residues long.

J is TRBJ1-2 and V is TRBV18; 9 bases match TRBD1. CDR3 length: 14 residues. V was clipped by 3 bases and J by 4 bases; unmatched bases: 3. In germline, CDR1 is KGHSH, CDR2 LQKENI. This chain's CDR3 is CASSPMGQGYGYTF. For the CDR3, the DNA is TGTGCCAGCTCACCGATGGGACAGGGCTATGGCTACACCTTC.

This chain links TRBV4-1 with TRBJ2-1, with D possibly being TRBD2 (5 bases). Germline assignment: CDR1 MGHRA and CDR2 YSYEKL. The CDR3 covers 14 residues. V was shortened by 1 base and J by 6 bases, with 10 bases between the two germline ends. The CDR3 region has the DNA TGCGCCAGCAGCCAAGTCGCCGGGATCAATGAGCAGTTCTTC. Residues: CASSQVAGINEQFF.

The V and J genes are TRBV27 and TRBJ2-2; tentative D call: TRBD1 (5 bases). Trimming removed 10 bases at V and 0 bases at J, with 9 bases between. Germline-derived CDR1 and CDR2 are MNHEY and SMNVEV (reference sequence). There are 13 residues in the CDR3. The CDR3 coding sequence is TGTGCCATACAAGGGGCGAACACCGGGGAGCTGTTTTTT. It yields the protein CAIQGANTGELFF.

The chain carries TRBV7-8 and TRBJ2-5; D may be TRBD1 (6 bases). The CDR3 consists of 15 residues. V lost 5 bases and J lost 4, with 17 bases in between. In germline, CDR1 is SGHVS, CDR2 FQNEAQ. CDR3 nucleotide sequence: TGTGCCAGCAGCCGCGACCAAGGGGGTTCAGAGACCCAGTACTTC. Amino acid sequence: CASSRDQGGSETQYF.

The rearrangement joins TRBV2 to TRBJ2-7, with a tentative D call TRBD1 (6 bases). V was clipped by 7 bases and J by 0 bases, with 7 bases between them. From germline, CDR1 is SNHLY and CDR2 FYNNEI. The CDR3 is made up of 12 amino acids. In DNA form, the CDR3 reads TGTGCCAGCACAGGGGACTCCTACGAGCAGTACTTC. The encoded protein is CASTGDSYEQYF.

The V gene is TRBV2, the J gene TRBJ2-2; possible D gene TRBD1, 6 bases. CDR3 length: 15 residues. Germline CDR1 and CDR2: SNHLY and FYNNEI. V was trimmed by 5 bases and J by 1 base, leaving 11 bases between them. Written as DNA, the CDR3 is TGTGCCAGCAGTCCACAGGGAATGAACACCGGGGAGCTGTTTTTT. This encodes CASSPQGMNTGELFF.